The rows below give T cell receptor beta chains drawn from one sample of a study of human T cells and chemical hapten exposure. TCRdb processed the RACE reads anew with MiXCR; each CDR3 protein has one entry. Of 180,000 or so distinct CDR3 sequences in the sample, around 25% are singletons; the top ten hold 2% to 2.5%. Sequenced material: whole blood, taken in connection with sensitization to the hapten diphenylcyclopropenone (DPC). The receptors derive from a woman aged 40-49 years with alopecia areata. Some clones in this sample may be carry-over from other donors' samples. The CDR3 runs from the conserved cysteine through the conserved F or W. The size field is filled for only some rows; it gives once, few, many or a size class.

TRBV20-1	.	CSARDRLAAYQETQYF
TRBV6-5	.	CASREMGLAGDITMELFF
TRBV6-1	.	CASREPGQGELRGYTF
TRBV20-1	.	CSASFPGQGNQPQYF
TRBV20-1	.	CSARGSGDTEQYF
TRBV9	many	CASSVRGLAGGEQFF
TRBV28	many	CASSLPGTNSPLHF
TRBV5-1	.	CASSLEQVYEQYF
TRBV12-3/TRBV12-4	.	CASSLLGLDYEQYF
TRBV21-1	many	CASSNYLVWGTGPYEQYF
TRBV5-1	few	CASSLVGISTDTQYF
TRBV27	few	CASSPNGGRQYF
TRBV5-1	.	CASSPGQGRYEQYF
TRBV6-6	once	CASSNQGASETQYF
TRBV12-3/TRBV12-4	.	CASSFSGGYGEQFF
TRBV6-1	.	CASSHLGGGSYNEQFF
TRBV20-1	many	CSARDTDTSSYNEQFF